The 9 T cell receptor beta chains below come from one sample, sequenced in a study of response to subunit inactivated influenza vaccine. TCRdb redid the calling of the RT-PCR reads with MiXCR, one entry per CDR3 protein. Counted here are fewer than 800,000 distinct CDR3 sequences, about a sixth occurring once; the ten biggest clones make up roughly 10%. The sequenced sample was PBMCs from blood, obtained 12 days after vaccination. Receptors were obtained from a man aged 50 to 60 who received an inactivated influenza vaccine.

This clonotype occurred a few times. The gene calls are TRBV20-1 and TRBJ2-2; D not certain. Germline CDR1 reads DFQATT; CDR2 reads SNEGSKA (reference sequence). The V end was cut by 3 bases, the J end by 4 bases, with 9 bases between. This CDR3 is built from 13 residues. CDR3 coding DNA: TGCAGTGCTAGGTTCCCAGCCACCGGGGAGCTGTTTTTT. It codes for CSARFPATGELFF.

This clonotype was observed a few times. The gene calls are TRBV29-1 and TRBJ2-7; TRBD2 might be the D (6 bases). Per the germline V gene, CDR1 is SQVTM and CDR2 is ANQGSEA. This CDR3 comprises 14 residues. The V end lost 4 bases, the J end lost 2 bases, and 15 bases lay between the germline ends. The CDR3 protein is CSVVLREKTYEQYF. Written as DNA, the CDR3 is TGCAGCGTTGTGTTACGGGAGAAAACCTACGAGCAGTACTTC.

This clonotype showed up many times. The chain uses TRBV11-1 and TRBJ2-2; 8 bases fit TRBD2. CDR3 size: 18 residues. The V gene end was trimmed by 3 bases and the J gene end by 0 bases; junction bases not matched to a gene: 9. Germline CDR1 reads SGHAT; CDR2 reads FQDESV (reference sequence). The CDR3 DNA reads as TGTGCCAGCAGCTTTCCTTTACTAGCGGAAGCGAACACCGGGGAGCTGTTTTTT. Residues: CASSFPLLAEANTGELFF.

This clonotype has a count of ten or more. The chain couples TRBV28 to TRBJ2-7; TRBD2 is a possible D gene (5 bases). The CDR3 is 15 residues long. CDR1 and CDR2 (germline): MDHEN, SYDVKM. The V and J ends lost 6 bases and 4 bases respectively, with 19 bases between them. The CDR3 reads CASSPTARVGYEQYF. In nucleotides, the CDR3 is TGTGCCAGCAGCCCTACGGCGAGGGTCGGATACGAGCAGTACTTC.

This chain uses TRBV2 with TRBJ2-1; 14 positions agree with TRBD2. This CDR3 is 18 amino acids long. The germline gives CDR1 SNHLY, CDR2 FYNNEI. J was trimmed by 0 bases and V by 6 bases; bases with no gene match: 7. In DNA, the CDR3 is TGTGCCAGCAGAGGGACTAGCGGGGGTGCCCTCTCCTACAATGAGCAGTTCTTC. This gives the protein CASRGTSGGALSYNEQFF.

The gene calls are TRBV9 and TRBJ2-2; 7 bases match TRBD1. The CDR3 has 15 residues. The germline CDR1 and CDR2 sequences are SGDLS and YYNGEE. The V gene end was trimmed by 0 bases and the J gene end by 6 bases; junction bases not matched to a gene: 5. Here the CDR3 DNA reads TGTGCCAGCAGCGTAGGGCACCAGGGGGCCGGGGAGCTGTTTTTT. It codes for CASSVGHQGAGELFF.

This clonotype has more than one count but fewer than ten. The genes are TRBV11-3 and TRBJ2-7; possibly TRBD1 for D (6 bases). Germline loops: CDR1 SGHNT, CDR2 YENEEA. The V end lost 5 bases, the J end lost 2 bases, and 16 bases lay between the germline ends. The CDR3 runs 15 residues. The CDR3 loop reads CASSVTGLSTYEQYF. The DNA of the CDR3 is TGTGCCAGCAGCGTAACAGGGCTTTCTACCTACGAGCAGTACTTC.

This clonotype was seen a few times. The CDR3 is CASSSTGVGNIQYF. CDR3 nucleotide sequence: TGTGCCAGCAGCTCAACAGGGGTAGGAAACATTCAGTACTTC. This chain links TRBV7-2 with TRBJ2-4, with TRBD1 matching 7 bases. V gave up 4 bases and J gave up 6 bases; unmatched junction bases: 6. Germline assignment: CDR1 SGHTA and CDR2 FQGNSA. This CDR3 is 14 amino acids long.

The chain joins TRBV20-1 to TRBJ2-5; 8 positions match TRBD2. V was pared by 1 base and J by 3 bases, with 4 bases of the junction left unmatched. The CDR3 loop spans 14 amino acids. The V gene's germline CDR1 is DFQATT and CDR2 SNEGSKA (reference sequence). DNA for the CDR3: TGCAGTGCTAGAGCGGGAGGGCCAAAAGAGACCCAGTACTTC. Its protein is CSARAGGPKETQYF.